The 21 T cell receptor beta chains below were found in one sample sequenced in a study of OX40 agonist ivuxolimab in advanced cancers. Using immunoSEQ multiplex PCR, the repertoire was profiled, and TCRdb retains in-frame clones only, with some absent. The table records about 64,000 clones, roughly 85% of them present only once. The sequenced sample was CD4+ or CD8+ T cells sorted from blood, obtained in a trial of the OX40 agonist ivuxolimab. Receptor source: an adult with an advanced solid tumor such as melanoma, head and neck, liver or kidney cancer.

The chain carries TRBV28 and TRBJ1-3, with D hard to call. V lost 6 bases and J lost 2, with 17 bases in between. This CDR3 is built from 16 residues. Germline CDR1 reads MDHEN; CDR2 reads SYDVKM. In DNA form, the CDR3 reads TGTGCCAGCAGCCCCCTGAGGAGCAGCCCTGGAAACACCATATATTTT. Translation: CASSPLRSSPGNTIYF.

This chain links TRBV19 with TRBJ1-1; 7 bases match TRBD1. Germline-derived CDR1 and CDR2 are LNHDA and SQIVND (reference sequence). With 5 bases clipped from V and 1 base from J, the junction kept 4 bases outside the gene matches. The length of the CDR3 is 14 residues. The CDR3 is CASSRNRGNTEAFF. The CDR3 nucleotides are TGTGCCAGTAGTCGGAACAGGGGGAACACTGAAGCTTTCTTT.

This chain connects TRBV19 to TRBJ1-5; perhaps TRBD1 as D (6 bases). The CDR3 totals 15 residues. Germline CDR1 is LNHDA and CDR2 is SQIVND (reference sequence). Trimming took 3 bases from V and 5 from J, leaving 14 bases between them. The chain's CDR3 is CASSMGPGADQPQHF. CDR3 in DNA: TGTGCCAGTAGTATGGGGCCAGGGGCGGATCAGCCCCAGCATTTT.

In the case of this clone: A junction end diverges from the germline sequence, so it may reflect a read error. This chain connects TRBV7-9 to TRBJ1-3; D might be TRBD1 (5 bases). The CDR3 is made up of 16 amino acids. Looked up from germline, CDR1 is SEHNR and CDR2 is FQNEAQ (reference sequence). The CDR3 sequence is CASEPRGGLETPGSNF. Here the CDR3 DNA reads TGTGCCAGCGAACCAAGGGGCGGGCTGGAAACACCAGGGTCCAATTTT.

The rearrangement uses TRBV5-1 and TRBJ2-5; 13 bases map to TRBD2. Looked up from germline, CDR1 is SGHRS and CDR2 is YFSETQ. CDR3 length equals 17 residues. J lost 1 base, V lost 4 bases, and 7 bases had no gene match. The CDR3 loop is CASSPLLAGGTQETQYF. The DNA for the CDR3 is TGCGCCAGCAGCCCGCTACTAGCGGGAGGGACCCAAGAGACCCAGTACTTC.

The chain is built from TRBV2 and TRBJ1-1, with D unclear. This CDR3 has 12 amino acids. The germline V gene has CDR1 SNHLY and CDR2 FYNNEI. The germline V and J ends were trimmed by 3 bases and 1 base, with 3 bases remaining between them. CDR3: CASSDTNTEAFF. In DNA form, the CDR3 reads TGTGCCAGCAGTGACACGAACACTGAAGCTTTCTTT.

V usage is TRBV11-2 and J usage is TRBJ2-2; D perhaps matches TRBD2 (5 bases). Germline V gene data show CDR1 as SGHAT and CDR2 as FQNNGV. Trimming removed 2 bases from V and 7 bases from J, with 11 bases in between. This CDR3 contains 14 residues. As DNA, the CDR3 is TGTGCCAGCAGCTTAAGACTATTGGGCGGGGAGCTGTTTTTT. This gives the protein CASSLRLLGGELFF.

The CDR3 nucleotides are TGTGCCAGCAGTTGGGACAGTACCTACGAGCAGTACTTC. The encoded protein is CASSWDSTYEQYF. The chain carries TRBV6-1 and TRBJ2-7; 7 nucleotides agree with TRBD1. The CDR3 consists of 13 residues. Germline V gene lookup returns CDR1 MNHNS and CDR2 SASEGT. Trimming took 5 bases from V and 2 from J; bases not matched to a gene: 3.

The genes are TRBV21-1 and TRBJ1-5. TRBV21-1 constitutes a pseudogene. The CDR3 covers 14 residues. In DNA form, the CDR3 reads TGTGCCAGCAGCAAAGAATCGAGCAATCAGCCCCAGCATTTT. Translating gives CASSKESSNQPQHF.

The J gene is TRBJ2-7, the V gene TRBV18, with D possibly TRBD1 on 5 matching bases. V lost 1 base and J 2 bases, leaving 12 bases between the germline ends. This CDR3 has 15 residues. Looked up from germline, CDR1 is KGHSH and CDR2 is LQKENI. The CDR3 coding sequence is TGTGCCAGCTCACCACTTGCACAGGCGGCCTACGAGCAGTACTTC. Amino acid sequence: CASSPLAQAAYEQYF.

The DNA of the CDR3 is TGCGCCAGCAGCTTGTCACCGAGCGTGGGACAGGGGACCTATGGCTACACCTTC. It yields the protein CASSLSPSVGQGTYGYTF. The chain employs TRBV5-1 and TRBJ1-2; 10 bases map to TRBD1. CDR3 size: 18 residues. V gave up 1 base and J gave up 4 bases; unmatched junction bases: 13. CDR1 and CDR2 from the germline V gene are SGHRS and YFSETQ.

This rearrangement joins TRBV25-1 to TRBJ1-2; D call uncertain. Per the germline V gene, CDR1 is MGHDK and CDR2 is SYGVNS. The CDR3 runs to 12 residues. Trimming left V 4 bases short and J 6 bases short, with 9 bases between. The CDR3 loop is CASSVRSDGYTF. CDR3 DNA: TGTGCCAGCAGTGTCAGATCCGATGGCTACACCTTC.

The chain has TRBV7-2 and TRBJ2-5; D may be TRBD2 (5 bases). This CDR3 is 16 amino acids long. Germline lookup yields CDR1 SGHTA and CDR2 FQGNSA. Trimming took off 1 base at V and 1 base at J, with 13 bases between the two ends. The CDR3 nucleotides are TGTGCCAGCAGCTTAGTGGCTAGCTGGGGCCAAGAGACCCAGTACTTC. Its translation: CASSLVASWGQETQYF.

CDR3 coding DNA: TGTGCCAGCACCGGGGGGGCGGCCTCCTACAATGAGCAGTTCTTC. Residues: CASTGGAASYNEQFF. J is TRBJ2-1 and V is TRBV7-2; 8 nucleotides align to TRBD2. V shed 7 bases and J 0 bases; nucleotides not matched to a gene: 5. In germline, CDR1 is SGHTA, CDR2 FQGNSA. This CDR3 is built from 15 residues.

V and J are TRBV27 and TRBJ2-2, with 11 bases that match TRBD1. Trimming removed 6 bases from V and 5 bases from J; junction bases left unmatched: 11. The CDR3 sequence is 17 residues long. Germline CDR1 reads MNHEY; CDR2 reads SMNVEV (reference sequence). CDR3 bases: TGTGCCAGCAGAGTGACCGGGACAGGGGGTTTTACCGGGGAGCTGTTTTTT. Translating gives CASRVTGTGGFTGELFF.

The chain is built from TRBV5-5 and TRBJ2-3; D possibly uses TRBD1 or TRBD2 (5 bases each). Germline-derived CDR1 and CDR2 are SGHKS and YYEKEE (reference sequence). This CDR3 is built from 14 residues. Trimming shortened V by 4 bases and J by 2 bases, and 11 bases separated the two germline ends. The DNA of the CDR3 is TGTGCCAGCAGCCCCGGGGCCTCCACAGATACGCAGTATTTT. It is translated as CASSPGASTDTQYF. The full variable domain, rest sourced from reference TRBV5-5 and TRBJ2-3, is DAGVTQSPTHLIKTRGQQVTLRCSPISGHKSVSWYQQVLGQGPQFIFQYYEKEERGRGNFPDRFSARQFPNYSSELNVNALLLGDSALYLCASSPGASTDTQYFGPGTRLTVL.

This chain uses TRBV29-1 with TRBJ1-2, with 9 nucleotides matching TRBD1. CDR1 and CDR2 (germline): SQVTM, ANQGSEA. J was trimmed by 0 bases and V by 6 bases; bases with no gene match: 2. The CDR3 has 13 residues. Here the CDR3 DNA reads TGCAGCGTCGGACAGGGGACTAACTATGGCTACACCTTC. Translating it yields CSVGQGTNYGYTF. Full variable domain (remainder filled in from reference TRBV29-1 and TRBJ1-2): SAVISQKPSRDICQRGTSLTIQCQVDSQVTMMFWYRQQPGQSLTLIATANQGSEATYESGFVIDKFPISRPNLTFSTLTVSNMSPEDSSIYLCSVGQGTNYGYTFGSGTRLTVV.

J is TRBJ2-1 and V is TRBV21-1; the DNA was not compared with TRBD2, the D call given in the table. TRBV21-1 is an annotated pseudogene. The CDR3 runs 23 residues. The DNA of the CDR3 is TGTGCCAGCAGCAAAGCGACTCCTCCGGGACTAGCGGGAGTCAGAAGCTCCTACAATGAGCAGTTCTTC. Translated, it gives CASSKATPPGLAGVRSSYNEQFF.

CDR3 bases: TGTGCCAGCGCGACAGGGGGCGGACCAGGGGGTAATCAGCCCCAGCATTTT. Encoded protein: CASATGGGPGGNQPQHF. The chain couples TRBV28 to TRBJ1-5; TRBD1 matches at 10 bases. Germline CDR1 and CDR2: MDHEN and SYDVKM. The CDR3 has 17 amino acids. Losses at the gene ends were 8 bases for V and 4 bases for J; bases not matched to a gene: 14.

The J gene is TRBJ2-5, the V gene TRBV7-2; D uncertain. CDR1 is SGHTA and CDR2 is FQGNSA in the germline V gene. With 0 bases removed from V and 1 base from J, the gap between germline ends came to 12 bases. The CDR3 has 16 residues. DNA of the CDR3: TGTGCCAGCAGCTTAGCGGAGCGAACCTTCCAAGAGACCCAGTACTTC. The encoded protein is CASSLAERTFQETQYF.

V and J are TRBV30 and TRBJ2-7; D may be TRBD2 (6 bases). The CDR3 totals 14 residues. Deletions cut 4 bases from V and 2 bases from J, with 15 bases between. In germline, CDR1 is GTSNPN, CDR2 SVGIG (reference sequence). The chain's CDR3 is CAWNLAVGPYEQYF. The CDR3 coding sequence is TGTGCCTGGAATTTAGCGGTCGGCCCCTACGAGCAGTACTTC. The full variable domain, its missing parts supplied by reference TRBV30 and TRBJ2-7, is SQTIHQWPATLVQPVGSPLSLECTVEGTSNPNLYWYRQAAGRGLQLLFYSVGIGQISSEVPQNLSASRPQDRQFILSSKKLLLSDSGFYLCAWNLAVGPYEQYFGPGTRLTVT.